Listed below are T cell receptor beta chains from one sample, sequenced in a study of blood T cells in healthy people across ages. From the 5' RACE reads, TCRdb called clonotypes with MiXCR, one entry per CDR3 protein. The data contain roughly 900,000 distinct CDR3 sequences, 48% of them singletons. The sequencing input was blood. These receptors originate from a young man in good health. Both conserved end residues are part of each CDR3. The D gene is left open where the match is weak. Some rows have no size entry. The others give once, few or many, or a class for an expanded clone.

v_call	clone_size	j_call	d_call	cdr3_nt	cdr3_aa
TRBV7-2	few	TRBJ2-7	TRBD1	TGTGCCAGCAGCTTAGAATCTCGGACAGGGAGCGAGCAGTACTTC	CASSLESRTGSEQYF
TRBV6-5	-	TRBJ2-7	-	TGTGCCAGCAGCCCTCAGATTAGTCTCCCTACTTACGAGCAGTACTTC	CASSPQISLPTYEQYF
TRBV6-6	-	TRBJ2-1	-	TGTGCCAGCAGTTACCCCGGCAACAATGAGCAGTTCTTC	CASSYPGNNEQFF
TRBV7-2	many	TRBJ1-2	-	TGTGCCAGCAGCTTAGACCCTAACATGGGTGGCTACACCTTC	CASSLDPNMGGYTF
TRBV6-5	-	TRBJ2-1	TRBD2	TGTGCCAGCAGTTACCCGGGGGGGGGCGAGCAGTTCTTC	CASSYPGGGEQFF
TRBV11-2	few	TRBJ1-2	-	TGTGCCAGCAGCTTAGGTTCCACCGCGGGGGGCTACACCTTC	CASSLGSTAGGYTF
TRBV27	-	TRBJ2-7	TRBD2	TGTGCCAGCAGTTTTACCGGGACTAGCGGACTATACGAGCAGTACTTC	CASSFTGTSGLYEQYF
TRBV18	-	TRBJ2-7	-	TGTGCCAGCTCGCCTTTGGGACTCGGCGAGCAGTACTTC	CASSPLGLGEQYF
TRBV27	-	TRBJ1-2	-	TGTGCCAGCAGTTTAAGCGGGCTCTATGGCTACACCTTC	CASSLSGLYGYTF
TRBV4-1	-	TRBJ2-7	-	TGCGCCAGCAGCCAAGAGTATTCGGGAATCGGGTACGAGCAGTACTTC	CASSQEYSGIGYEQYF
TRBV20-1	-	TRBJ2-4	-	TGCAGTGCTCCGATAGTCACCCGGGGGCCCAAAAACATTCAGTACTTC	CSAPIVTRGPKNIQYF
TRBV28	-	TRBJ2-7	TRBD1	TGTGCCAGCAGTAAAGGACAGGGCGTCGAGCAGTACTTC	CASSKGQGVEQYF
TRBV4-1	few	TRBJ2-7	-	TGCGCCAGCAGCCCGCAGGAGGGTTCTCCTACCGAGCAGTACTTC	CASSPQEGSPTEQYF
TRBV12-3/TRBV12-4	few	TRBJ2-3	-	TGTGCCAGCGACCCAGGCGGTGATACGCAGTATTTT	CASDPGGDTQYF
TRBV20-1	-	TRBJ1-2	TRBD1	TGCAGCCTAACAGGGGCCCATGCGTATGGCTACACCTTC	CSLTGAHAYGYTF
TRBV6-5	few	TRBJ2-7	-	TGTGCCAGTTGCATCGGGACGGGTTCCTACGAGCAGTACTTC	CASCIGTGSYEQYF
TRBV5-5	few	TRBJ2-4	-	TGTGCCAGCAGCGTTTCGGGAGTAGCCAAAAACATTCAGTACTTC	CASSVSGVAKNIQYF
TRBV6-5	-	TRBJ1-6	-	TGTGCCAGCAGTTACTTCGCCGGAAATTCACCCCTCCACTTT	CASSYFAGNSPLHF
TRBV5-1	-	TRBJ1-2	-	TGCGCCAGCAGCCTGGGTCATACGGAGAACTATGGCTACACCTTC	CASSLGHTENYGYTF
TRBV9	-	TRBJ2-3	-	TGTGCCAGCAGCGTAGGCCCGGGGATCGGCACAGATACGCAGTATTTT	CASSVGPGIGTDTQYF
TRBV4-1	-	TRBJ2-1	TRBD1	TGCGCCAGCAGCCAAGATCGAGAAAGGGGGCGGAATGAGCAGTTCTTC	CASSQDRERGRNEQFF
TRBV4-3	-	TRBJ2-7	-	TGCGCCAGCAGCCAAGTTAGGGGAGTTGGTCCTAGTGAGCAGTACTTC	CASSQVRGVGPSEQYF
TRBV10-3	-	TRBJ2-5	-	TGTGCCATCAGTGAATCAGGTCTCGTCAGAGGGCAAGAGACCCAGTACTTC	CAISESGLVRGQETQYF
TRBV7-2	-	TRBJ2-1	-	TGTGCCAGCAGCCCTGGAGTAAAGGGGAATGAGCAGTTCTTC	CASSPGVKGNEQFF
TRBV20-1	-	TRBJ1-1	-	TGCAGTGCTAGCGCTGGGGGCCCAGCTGAAGCTTTCTTT	CSASAGGPAEAFF
TRBV21-1	few	TRBJ2-7	-	TGTGCCAGCAGCAAAGGCGGGCACAGGACCTACGAGCAGTACTTC	CASSKGGHRTYEQYF
TRBV4-1	-	TRBJ1-2	-	TGCGCCAGCAGCCAAGGGGCTGGGGGAAGACTCGCCTCCCGGGGAGGCTACACCTTC	CASSQGAGGRLASRGGYTF
TRBV6-2/TRBV6-3	-	TRBJ2-3	-	TGTGCCAGCAGCCGTAAAGGGGGGGGGGCAGATACGCAGTATTTT	CASSRKGGGADTQYF
TRBV20-1	-	TRBJ2-1	TRBD2	TGCAGTGCTAGTGAAGCGGGGGGGCGTCACAATGAGCAGTTCTTC	CSASEAGGRHNEQFF